This is a list of T cell receptor beta chains from one sample in a study of sequential checkpoint blockade in melanoma. The data were produced by immunoSEQ multiplex PCR, yet TCRdb's version contains in-frame clones alone and is incomplete. The profile shows over 15,000 clones, 70% of them singletons. The specimen comprised CD8+ T cells sorted from blood (inferred from file names), sampled from a patient given nivolumab and ipilimumab in sequence. Source of these receptors: a human donor with melanoma. Each CDR3 is given with its conserved first and last residue. The D gene is left open where the match is weak. Size values are once, few and many counts, or a class for expanded clones, and some rows have none.

cdr3_aa: CATSVGGEGTDTQYF
cdr3_nt: TGTGCCACCAGCGTCGGGGGGGAGGGCACAGATACGCAGTATTTT
v_call: TRBV15
clone_size: few
j_call: TRBJ2-3
d_call: TRBD2

cdr3_aa: CASSGPYNEQFF
cdr3_nt: TGTGCCAGCAGTGGCCCTTACAATGAGCAGTTCTTC
v_call: TRBV13
clone_size: NA
j_call: TRBJ2-1
d_call: NA

cdr3_aa: CASSQPGTGPYEQYF
cdr3_nt: TGTGCCAGCTCACAACCCGGGACAGGACCCTACGAGCAGTACTTC
v_call: TRBV18
clone_size: once
j_call: TRBJ2-7
d_call: TRBD1

cdr3_aa: CASSSSDRGQGLSYEQYF
cdr3_nt: TGTGCCAGCAGCTCCTCTGACAGGGGTCAAGGGCTCAGCTACGAGCAGTACTTC
v_call: TRBV11-3
clone_size: NA
j_call: TRBJ2-7
d_call: TRBD1

cdr3_aa: CASSPWTGKGETQYF
cdr3_nt: TGTGCCAGCAGCCCCTGGACAGGGAAGGGAGAGACCCAGTACTTC
v_call: TRBV9
clone_size: NA
j_call: TRBJ2-5
d_call: TRBD1

cdr3_aa: CASRAGASVYNEQFF
cdr3_nt: TGTGCCAGCAGGGCCGGGGCTAGCGTTTACAATGAGCAGTTCTTC
v_call: TRBV7-8
clone_size: NA
j_call: TRBJ2-1
d_call: NA

cdr3_aa: CASSLDGASGDTDTQYF
cdr3_nt: TGTGCCAGCAGCTTGGACGGGGCTAGCGGAGACACAGATACGCAGTATTTT
v_call: TRBV5-6
clone_size: NA
j_call: TRBJ2-3
d_call: TRBD2

cdr3_aa: CASSPTPAVYNEQFF
cdr3_nt: TGTGCCAGCAGCCCAACGCCAGCGGTATACAATGAGCAGTTCTTC
v_call: TRBV7-3
clone_size: NA
j_call: TRBJ2-1
d_call: NA

cdr3_aa: CASSQVQEGPYEQYF
cdr3_nt: TGCGCCAGCAGCCAAGTGCAGGAGGGGCCCTACGAGCAGTACTTC
v_call: TRBV4-3
clone_size: few
j_call: TRBJ2-7
d_call: NA

cdr3_aa: CASSILNFTGGYTF
cdr3_nt: TGTGCCAGTAGTATCCTTAATTTTACGGGGGGCTACACCTTC
v_call: TRBV19
clone_size: NA
j_call: TRBJ1-2
d_call: NA

cdr3_aa: CASSPGVASGRANTGELFF
cdr3_nt: TGCGCCAGCAGCCCCGGTGTAGCGAGCGGGAGGGCCAACACCGGGGAGCTGTTTTTT
v_call: TRBV4-3
clone_size: NA
j_call: TRBJ2-2
d_call: TRBD2

cdr3_aa: CASSLNPSYEQYF
cdr3_nt: TGTGCCAGCAGCCTGAACCCCTCCTACGAGCAGTACTTC
v_call: TRBV9
clone_size: NA
j_call: TRBJ2-7
d_call: NA

cdr3_aa: CASSLTGGADTQYF
cdr3_nt: TGTGCCAGCAGCTTAACCGGGGGGGCAGATACGCAGTATTTT
v_call: TRBV7-2
clone_size: NA
j_call: TRBJ2-3
d_call: TRBD2

cdr3_aa: CASSQRVTYGYTF
cdr3_nt: TGTGCCAGCAGTCAGAGGGTAACCTATGGCTACACCTTC
v_call: TRBV7-6
clone_size: NA
j_call: TRBJ1-2
d_call: NA

cdr3_aa: CASSYSSGNTIYF
cdr3_nt: TGTGCCAGCAGTTACTCGTCGGGAAACACCATATATTTT
v_call: TRBV6-5
clone_size: NA
j_call: TRBJ1-3
d_call: NA

cdr3_aa: CASSSVSQGDYGYTF
cdr3_nt: TGTGCCAGCAGCTCCGTCTCACAGGGCGACTATGGCTACACCTTC
v_call: TRBV5-8
clone_size: NA
j_call: TRBJ1-2
d_call: NA

cdr3_aa: CASSPRDRDYNEQFF
cdr3_nt: TGCGCCAGCAGTCCCCGGGACAGGGATTACAATGAGCAGTTCTTC
v_call: TRBV23-1
clone_size: few
j_call: TRBJ2-1
d_call: TRBD1

cdr3_aa: CATSRDPTANEQFF
cdr3_nt: TGTGCCACCAGCAGAGATCCTACAGCTAATGAGCAGTTCTTC
v_call: TRBV15
clone_size: NA
j_call: TRBJ2-1
d_call: NA

cdr3_aa: CASSASLGGGASYEQYF
cdr3_nt: TGTGCCAGCAGCGCCTCATTGGGCGGGGGGGCCTCATACGAGCAGTACTTC
v_call: TRBV9
clone_size: NA
j_call: TRBJ2-7
d_call: TRBD2

cdr3_aa: CASSVPGGAFETQYF
cdr3_nt: TGTGCCAGCAGCGTACCGGGGGGGGCCTTTGAGACCCAGTACTTC
v_call: TRBV9
clone_size: NA
j_call: TRBJ2-5
d_call: TRBD2

cdr3_aa: CALGGGGSYEQYF
cdr3_nt: TGTGCACTAGGGGGTGGGGGCTCCTACGAGCAGTACTTC
v_call: TRBV30
clone_size: NA
j_call: TRBJ2-7
d_call: NA

cdr3_aa: CASSQERFGGRRELFF
cdr3_nt: TGCGCCAGCAGCCAAGAAAGGTTCGGGGGGCGGCGGGAGCTGTTTTTT
v_call: TRBV4-1
clone_size: few
j_call: TRBJ2-2
d_call: NA

cdr3_aa: CASSYGASGAGYTF
cdr3_nt: TGTGCCAGCAGTTACGGGGCCTCCGGAGCTGGCTACACCTTC
v_call: TRBV6-5
clone_size: NA
j_call: TRBJ1-2
d_call: NA

cdr3_aa: CASSEKPYKETQYF
cdr3_nt: TGTGCCAGCAGTGAAAAGCCCTATAAAGAGACCCAGTACTTC
v_call: TRBV6-1
clone_size: few
j_call: TRBJ2-5
d_call: NA

cdr3_aa: CASSFSSARSYEQYF
cdr3_nt: TGTGCCAGCAGCTTCAGTAGCGCCCGCTCCTACGAGCAGTACTTC
v_call: TRBV7-8
clone_size: NA
j_call: TRBJ2-7
d_call: NA

cdr3_aa: CASSDTEAFF
cdr3_nt: TGTGCCAGTTCGGACACTGAAGCTTTCTTT
v_call: TRBV6-6
clone_size: NA
j_call: TRBJ1-1
d_call: NA

cdr3_aa: CASSTPTGGNEQFF
cdr3_nt: TGTGCCAGCAGTACCCCGACAGGCGGAAATGAGCAGTTCTTC
v_call: TRBV27
clone_size: NA
j_call: TRBJ2-1
d_call: NA

cdr3_aa: CASSLGTYRLAGELFF
cdr3_nt: TGTGCCAGCAGCTTAGGGACCTATCGACTAGCCGGGGAGCTGTTTTTT
v_call: TRBV11-3
clone_size: NA
j_call: TRBJ2-2
d_call: NA

cdr3_aa: CASSAGGGNQPQHF
cdr3_nt: TGTGCCAGCAGTGCAGGGGGCGGAAATCAGCCCCAGCATTTT
v_call: TRBV6-5
clone_size: NA
j_call: TRBJ1-5
d_call: TRBD1

cdr3_aa: CASSHRDSFMGNEQFF
cdr3_nt: TGTGCCAGCTCCCACCGGGACTCCTTCATGGGCAATGAGCAGTTCTTC
v_call: TRBV18
clone_size: NA
j_call: TRBJ2-1
d_call: NA

cdr3_aa: CASSLEESWETQYF
cdr3_nt: TGCGCCAGCAGCTTGGAAGAGAGCTGGGAGACCCAGTACTTC
v_call: TRBV5-1
clone_size: NA
j_call: TRBJ2-5
d_call: NA

cdr3_aa: CASSVGQGAGEQYF
cdr3_nt: TGTGCCAGCAGCGTAGGACAGGGGGCAGGTGAGCAGTACTTC
v_call: TRBV9
clone_size: once
j_call: TRBJ2-7
d_call: TRBD1

cdr3_aa: CASSEAGQVNTEAFF
cdr3_nt: TGTGCCAGCAGTGAAGCTGGGCAGGTGAACACTGAAGCTTTCTTT
v_call: TRBV2
clone_size: NA
j_call: TRBJ1-1
d_call: NA

cdr3_aa: CASSFEGDSSYEQYF
cdr3_nt: TGTGCCAGCAGTTTTGAGGGGGACAGCTCCTACGAGCAGTACTTC
v_call: TRBV6-5
clone_size: NA
j_call: TRBJ2-7
d_call: TRBD1

cdr3_aa: CATSRELGGLTYGYTF
cdr3_nt: TGTGCCACCAGCAGAGAGCTGGGCGGGCTAACCTATGGCTACACCTTC
v_call: TRBV15
clone_size: NA
j_call: TRBJ1-2
d_call: NA

cdr3_aa: CASSQLSSGSLTYEQYF
cdr3_nt: TGCGCCAGCAGCCAACTGTCTAGCGGGAGCCTTACCTACGAGCAGTACTTC
v_call: TRBV4-3
clone_size: NA
j_call: TRBJ2-7
d_call: TRBD2

cdr3_aa: CASSLGVTGGDIQYF
cdr3_nt: TGCGCCAGCAGCTTGGGAGTGACTGGGGGGGACATTCAGTACTTC
v_call: TRBV5-1
clone_size: NA
j_call: TRBJ2-4
d_call: TRBD2

cdr3_aa: CASSEKSGSYNEQFF
cdr3_nt: TGTGCCAGCAGTGAAAAATCGGGCTCCTACAATGAGCAGTTCTTC
v_call: TRBV2
clone_size: NA
j_call: TRBJ2-1
d_call: NA

cdr3_aa: CASGDSTLETQYF
cdr3_nt: TGTGCCAGCGGGGACTCTACTTTAGAGACCCAGTACTTC
v_call: TRBV6-5
clone_size: NA
j_call: TRBJ2-5
d_call: NA

cdr3_aa: CASSIRGESTDTQYF
cdr3_nt: TGTGCCAGTAGTATCCGGGGGGAAAGCACAGATACGCAGTATTTT
v_call: TRBV19
clone_size: NA
j_call: TRBJ2-3
d_call: TRBD2